The 2 T cell receptor beta chains in this list originate from one sample, sequenced in a study of cytomegalovirus exposure and HLA in healthy donors. Assay used: immunoSEQ multiplex PCR; TCRdb lists only in-frame clones, some missing. The sample records 120,000 to 150,000 clones, just over 90% being singletons. The sequencing sample was made of PBMCs. These receptors originate from a man aged 18 to 35 in good health and CMV-seronegative.

J is TRBJ2-7 and V is TRBV4-1; 8 positions agree with TRBD2. The CDR3 has 17 amino acids. In germline, CDR1 is MGHRA, CDR2 YSYEKL. The trim removed 4 bases at V and 2 bases at J, leaving 13 bases unmatched. The CDR3 sequence: CASSPKLSGGQTYEQYF. CDR3 sequence (DNA): TGCGCCAGCAGCCCAAAGCTAAGCGGGGGCCAGACCTACGAGCAGTACTTC.

The V and J genes are TRBV6-1 and TRBJ2-4; 10 bases agree with TRBD1. CDR3 size: 15 residues. Looked up from germline, CDR1 is MNHNS and CDR2 is SASEGT. V lost 2 bases and J lost 6; bases outside the gene matches: 4. CDR3 region: CASSETGQGLNIQYF. CDR3 DNA sequence: TGTGCCAGCAGTGAAACGGGACAGGGGTTAAACATTCAGTACTTC.